This entry is about one T cell receptor (beta chain). Antigen unknown. The record originates from a study of cytomegalovirus exposure and HLA in healthy donors. Study overall: The 666 first-cohort repertoires shared a platform with the approximately 130 validation repertoires, as reported in a later analysis.

Profiled with immunoSEQ multiplex PCR; TCRdb holds only in-frame clones, not every one. The sample lists approximately 160,000 clones, almost 85% occurring once. The CDR3 has 16 residues. In germline, CDR1 is LGHNA, CDR2 YSLEER. The ends were cut back, 1 base at V and 4 bases at J, with 16 bases in the middle. Study-level points and caveats: Among the CMV-associated chains, three were confirmed in vitro as specific for CMV antigens. The investigators catalogued some 150 TCR beta chains as cytomegalovirus-associated. Most TCR sequences showed up rarely, but some public TCRs showed up in many donors.

This chain links TRBV4-3 with TRBJ1-2; D may be TRBD1 (6 bases). This receptor was taken from a man between 25 and 39 years old in good health and CMV-seropositive. Sequencing used PBMCs. CDR3 in DNA: TGCGCCAGCAGCCAAGCCACAGGGATAATTCCCTATGGCTACACCTTC. Amino acids: CASSQATGIIPYGYTF.